The TCR beta chain under discussion was sequenced for a study of vaccination and CD4 T cells after COVID-19. Treatment denoted: approximately 10-day PBMC culture with coronavirus spike peptide pools or control peptides (ViraFEST assay). CDR3 length equals 13 residues. Germline CDR1 is MRHNA and CDR2 is SNTAGT. The V and J ends lost 3 bases and 2 bases respectively, with 5 bases between them. At the Johns Hopkins FTIC core, DNA taken from cultured CD4+ T cells was sequenced by way of the Oncomine TCR Beta short-read assay. After culture, CD4+ T cells served as the source for genomic DNA extraction. TCRdb reanalysed the PCR reads using MiXCR and keeps one entry per CDR3 protein. The sample lists some 20,000 distinct CDR3 sequences; less than 55% were seen once. On this clonotype itself: Its specificity is not known.

This sequence joins TRBV6-4 and TRBJ1-5; no clear D. The sequencing input was cultured CD4+ T cells from blood. This TCR was recovered from a human donor with COVID-19. The CDR3 coding sequence is TGTGCCAGCAGTGAGGAGGGCAATCAGCCCCAGCATTTT. This encodes CASSEEGNQPQHF.